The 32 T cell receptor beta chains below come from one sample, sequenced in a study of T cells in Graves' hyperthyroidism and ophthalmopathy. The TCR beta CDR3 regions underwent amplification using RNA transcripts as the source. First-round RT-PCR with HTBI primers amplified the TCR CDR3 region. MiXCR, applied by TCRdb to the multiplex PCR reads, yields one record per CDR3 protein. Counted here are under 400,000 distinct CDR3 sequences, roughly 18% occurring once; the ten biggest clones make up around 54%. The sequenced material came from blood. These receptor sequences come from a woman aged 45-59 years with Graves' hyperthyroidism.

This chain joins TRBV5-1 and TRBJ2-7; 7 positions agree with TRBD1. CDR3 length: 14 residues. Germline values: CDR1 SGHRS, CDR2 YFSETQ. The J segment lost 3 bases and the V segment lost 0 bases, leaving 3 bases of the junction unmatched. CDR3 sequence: CASSLDPGGYEQYF. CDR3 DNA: TGCGCCAGCAGCTTGGATCCAGGGGGCTACGAGCAGTACTTC.

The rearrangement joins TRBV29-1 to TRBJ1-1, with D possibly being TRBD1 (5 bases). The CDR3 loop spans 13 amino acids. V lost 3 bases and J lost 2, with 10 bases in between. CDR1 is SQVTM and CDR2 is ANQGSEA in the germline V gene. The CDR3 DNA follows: TGCAGCGTTGAGCGGGGCCTCAACACTGAAGCTTTCTTT. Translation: CSVERGLNTEAFF. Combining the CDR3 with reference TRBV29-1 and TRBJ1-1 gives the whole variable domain SAVISQKPSRDICQRGTSLTIQCQVDSQVTMMFWYRQQPGQSLTLIATANQGSEATYESGFVIDKFPISRPNLTFSTLTVSNMSPEDSSIYLCSVERGLNTEAFFGQGTRLTVV.

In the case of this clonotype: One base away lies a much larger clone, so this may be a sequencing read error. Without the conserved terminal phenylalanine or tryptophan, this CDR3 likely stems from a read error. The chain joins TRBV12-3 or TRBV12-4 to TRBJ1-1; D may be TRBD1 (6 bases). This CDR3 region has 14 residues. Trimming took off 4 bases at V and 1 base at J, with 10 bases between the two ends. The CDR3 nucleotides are TGTGCCAGCAGTTATTTACAGGGGAACACTGAAGCTTTCCTT. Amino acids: CASSYLQGNTEAFL.

The CDR3 nucleotides read TGTGCCAGCAGCTCCTGGGAGGAAAGTAATTCACCCCTCCACTTT. Amino acid sequence: CASSSWEESNSPLHF. V is TRBV7-2 and J is TRBJ1-6; D remains unclear. The CDR3 loop spans 15 amino acids. Germline values: CDR1 SGHTA, CDR2 FQGNSA. Trimming left V 4 bases short and J 6 bases short, with 13 bases between.

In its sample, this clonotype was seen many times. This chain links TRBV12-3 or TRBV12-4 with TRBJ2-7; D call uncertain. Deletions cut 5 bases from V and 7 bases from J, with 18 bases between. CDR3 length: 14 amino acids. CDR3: CASSPSQATYEQYF. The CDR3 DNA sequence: TGTGCCAGCAGTCCAAGTCAGGCGACATATGAGCAGTACTTC.

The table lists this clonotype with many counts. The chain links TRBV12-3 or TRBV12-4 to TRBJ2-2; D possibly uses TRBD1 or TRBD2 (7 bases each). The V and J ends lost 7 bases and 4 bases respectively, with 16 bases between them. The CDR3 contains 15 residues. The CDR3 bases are TGTGCCAGCACCCGACAGGGAGGGACCACCGGGGAGCTGTTTTTT. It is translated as CASTRQGGTTGELFF.

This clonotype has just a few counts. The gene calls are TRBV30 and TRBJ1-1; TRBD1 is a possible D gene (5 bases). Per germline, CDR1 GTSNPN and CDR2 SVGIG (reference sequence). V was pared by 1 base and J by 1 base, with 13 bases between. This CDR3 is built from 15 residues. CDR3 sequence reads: CAWSEPGTENTEAFF. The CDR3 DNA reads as TGTGCCTGGAGTGAACCGGGGACGGAGAACACTGAAGCTTTCTTT.

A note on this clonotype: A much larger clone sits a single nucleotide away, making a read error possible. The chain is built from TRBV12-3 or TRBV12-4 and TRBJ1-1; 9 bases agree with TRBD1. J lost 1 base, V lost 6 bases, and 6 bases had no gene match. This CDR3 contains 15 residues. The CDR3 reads CASSRQGGGNTEAFF. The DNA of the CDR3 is TGTGCCAGCAGCCGACAGGGGGGGGGGAACACTGAAGCTTTCTTT.

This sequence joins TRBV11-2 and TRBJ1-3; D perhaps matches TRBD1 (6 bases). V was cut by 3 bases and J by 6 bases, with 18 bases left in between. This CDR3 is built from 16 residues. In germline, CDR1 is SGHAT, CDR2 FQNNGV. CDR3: CASSFVLGGGENTIYF. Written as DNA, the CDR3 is TGTGCCAGCAGCTTCGTTCTTGGGGGGGGCGAAAACACCATATATTTT.

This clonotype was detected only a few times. This CDR3 is CSARDMRGTPSGYNEQFF. DNA for the CDR3: TGCAGTGCTAGAGATATGAGAGGGACACCGAGCGGTTACAATGAGCAGTTCTTC. The chain combines TRBV20-1 with TRBJ2-1, with D perhaps TRBD1 (6 bases). Trimming removed 0 bases at V and 4 bases at J, with 22 bases between. This CDR3 is built from 18 residues. Germline lookup yields CDR1 DFQATT and CDR2 SNEGSKA (reference sequence).

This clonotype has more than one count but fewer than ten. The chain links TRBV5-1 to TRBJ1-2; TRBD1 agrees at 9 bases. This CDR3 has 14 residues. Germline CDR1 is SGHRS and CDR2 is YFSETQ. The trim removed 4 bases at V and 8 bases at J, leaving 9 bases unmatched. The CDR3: CASSPPGQGGGYTF. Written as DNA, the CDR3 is TGCGCCAGCAGCCCTCCGGGACAGGGAGGAGGCTACACCTTC.

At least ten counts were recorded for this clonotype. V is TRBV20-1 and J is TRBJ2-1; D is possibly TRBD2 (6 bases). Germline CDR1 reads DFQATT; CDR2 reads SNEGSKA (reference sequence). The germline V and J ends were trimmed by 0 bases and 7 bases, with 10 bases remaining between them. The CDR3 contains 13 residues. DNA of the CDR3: TGCAGTGCTAGAGATCTTCGGGGGAATGAGCAGTTCTTC. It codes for CSARDLRGNEQFF.

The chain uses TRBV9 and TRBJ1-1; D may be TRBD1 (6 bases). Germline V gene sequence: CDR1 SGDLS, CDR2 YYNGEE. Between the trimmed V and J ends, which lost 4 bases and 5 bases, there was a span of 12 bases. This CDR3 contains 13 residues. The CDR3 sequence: CASSPGGQTEAFF. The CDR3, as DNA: TGTGCCAGCAGCCCGGGGGGGCAAACTGAAGCTTTCTTT.

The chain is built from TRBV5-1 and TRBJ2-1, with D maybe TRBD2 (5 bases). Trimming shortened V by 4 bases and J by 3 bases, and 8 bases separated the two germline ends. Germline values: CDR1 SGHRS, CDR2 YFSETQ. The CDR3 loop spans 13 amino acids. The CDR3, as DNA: TGCGCCAGCAGCGGGAGTGACTACAATGAGCAGTTCTTC. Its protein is CASSGSDYNEQFF.

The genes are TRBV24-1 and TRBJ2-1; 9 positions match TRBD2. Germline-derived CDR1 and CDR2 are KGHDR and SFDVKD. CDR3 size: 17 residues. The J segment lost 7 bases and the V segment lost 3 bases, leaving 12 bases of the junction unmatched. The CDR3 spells CATSDSRGGGARNEQFF. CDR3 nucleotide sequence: TGTGCCACCAGTGATAGCCGGGGCGGGGGGGCCAGGAATGAGCAGTTCTTC.

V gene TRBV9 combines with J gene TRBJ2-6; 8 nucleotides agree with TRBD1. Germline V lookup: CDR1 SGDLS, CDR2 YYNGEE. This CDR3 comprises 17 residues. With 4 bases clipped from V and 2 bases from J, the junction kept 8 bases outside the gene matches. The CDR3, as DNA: TGTGCCAGCAGCCCGACAGGGGATCTCACTGGGGCCAACGTCCTGACTTTC. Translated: CASSPTGDLTGANVLTF. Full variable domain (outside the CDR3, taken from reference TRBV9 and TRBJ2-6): DSGVTQTPKHLITATGQRVTLRCSPRSGDLSVYWYQQSLDQGLQFLIQYYNGEERAKGNILERFSAQQFPDLHSELNLSSLELGDSALYFCASSPTGDLTGANVLTFGAGSRLTVL.

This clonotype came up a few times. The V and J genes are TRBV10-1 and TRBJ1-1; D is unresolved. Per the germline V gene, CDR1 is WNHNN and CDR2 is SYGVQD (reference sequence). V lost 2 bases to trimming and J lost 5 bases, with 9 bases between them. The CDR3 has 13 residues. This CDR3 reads CASSEMGGTEAFF. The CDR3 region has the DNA TGCGCCAGCAGTGAGATGGGCGGGACTGAAGCTTTCTTT.

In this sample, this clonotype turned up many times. The CDR3 sequence is CSAGGAAKETQYF. The CDR3, as DNA: TGCAGTGCAGGCGGGGCAGCGAAGGAGACCCAGTACTTC. The genes are TRBV20-1 and TRBJ2-5; D is possibly TRBD2 (6 bases). With 6 bases removed from V and 5 bases from J, the gap between germline ends came to 16 bases. This CDR3 is 13 amino acids long. The germline CDR1 and CDR2 sequences are DFQATT and SNEGSKA (reference sequence).

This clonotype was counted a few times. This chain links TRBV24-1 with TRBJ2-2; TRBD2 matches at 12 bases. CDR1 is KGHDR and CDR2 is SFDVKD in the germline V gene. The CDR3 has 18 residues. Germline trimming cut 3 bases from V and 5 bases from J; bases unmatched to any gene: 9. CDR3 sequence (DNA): TGTGCCACCAGTGATGAAAGGACTAGCGGGACAATAACCGGGGAGCTGTTTTTT. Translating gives CATSDERTSGTITGELFF.

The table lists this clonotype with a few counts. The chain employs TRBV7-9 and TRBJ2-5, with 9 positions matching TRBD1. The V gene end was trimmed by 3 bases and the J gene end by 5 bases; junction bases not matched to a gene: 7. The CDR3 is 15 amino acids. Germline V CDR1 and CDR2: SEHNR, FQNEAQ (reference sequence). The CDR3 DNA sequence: TGTGCCAGCAGCTTCGAACAGGGGGCTCGGGAGACCCAGTACTTC. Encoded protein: CASSFEQGARETQYF.

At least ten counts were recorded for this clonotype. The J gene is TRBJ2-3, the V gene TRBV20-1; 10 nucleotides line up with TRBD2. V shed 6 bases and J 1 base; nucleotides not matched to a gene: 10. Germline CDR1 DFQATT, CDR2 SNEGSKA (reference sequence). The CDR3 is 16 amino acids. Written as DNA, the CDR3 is TGCAGTGCGGACCCCTCTAGCGGGAGAGGCACAGATACGCAGTATTTT. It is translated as CSADPSSGRGTDTQYF.

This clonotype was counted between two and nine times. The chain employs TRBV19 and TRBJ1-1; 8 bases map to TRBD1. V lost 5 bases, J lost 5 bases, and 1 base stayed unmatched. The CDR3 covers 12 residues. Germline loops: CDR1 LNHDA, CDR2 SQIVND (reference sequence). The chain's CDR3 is CASSWTGTEAFF. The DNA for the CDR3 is TGTGCCAGTAGTTGGACAGGGACTGAAGCTTTCTTT.

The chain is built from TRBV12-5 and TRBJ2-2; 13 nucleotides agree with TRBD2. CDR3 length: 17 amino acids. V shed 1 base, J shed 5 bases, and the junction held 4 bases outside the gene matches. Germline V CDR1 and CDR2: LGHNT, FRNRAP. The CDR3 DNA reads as TGTGCTAGTGGTTTGGCCGGGACTAGCGGGATGACCGGGGAGCTGTTTTTT. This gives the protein CASGLAGTSGMTGELFF.

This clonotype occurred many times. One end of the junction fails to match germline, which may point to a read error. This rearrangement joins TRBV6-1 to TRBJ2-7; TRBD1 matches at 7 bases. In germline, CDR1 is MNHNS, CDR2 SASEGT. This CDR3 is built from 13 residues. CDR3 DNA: TGTGCCAGCAGGGAAGACAGGGCCTACGAGCAGTACTTC. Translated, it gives CASREDRAYEQYF.

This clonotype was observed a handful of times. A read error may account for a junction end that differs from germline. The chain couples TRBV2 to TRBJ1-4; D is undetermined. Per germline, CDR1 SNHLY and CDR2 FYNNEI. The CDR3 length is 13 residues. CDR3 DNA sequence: TGTGCCAGCAGTGACCGACGGCCGGTGAAACTGTCTTTT. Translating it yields CASSDRRPVKLSF.

CDR3 sequence reads: CASNPGGQNSGNTIYF. In DNA, the CDR3 is TGCGCCAGCAATCCCGGCGGGCAGAACTCTGGAAACACCATATATTTT. The chain carries TRBV5-1 and TRBJ1-3; D uncertain. This CDR3 has 16 residues. Germline loops: CDR1 SGHRS, CDR2 YFSETQ. Trimming took off 6 bases at V and 0 bases at J, with 16 bases between the two ends.

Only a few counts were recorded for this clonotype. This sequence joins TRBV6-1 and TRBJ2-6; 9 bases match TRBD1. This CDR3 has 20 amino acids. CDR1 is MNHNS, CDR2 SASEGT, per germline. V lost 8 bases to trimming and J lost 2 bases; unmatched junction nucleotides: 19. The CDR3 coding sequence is TGTGCCAGCTTCTCCCCGGGACAGGGATATGGAAGGCCTGGGGCCAACGTCCTGACTTTC. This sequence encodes CASFSPGQGYGRPGANVLTF.

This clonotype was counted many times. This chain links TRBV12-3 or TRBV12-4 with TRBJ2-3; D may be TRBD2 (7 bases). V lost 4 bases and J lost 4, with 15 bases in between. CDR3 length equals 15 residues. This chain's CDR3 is CASSSVGGAPDTQYF. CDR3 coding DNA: TGTGCCAGCAGTTCTGTAGGGGGGGCCCCAGATACGCAGTATTTT.

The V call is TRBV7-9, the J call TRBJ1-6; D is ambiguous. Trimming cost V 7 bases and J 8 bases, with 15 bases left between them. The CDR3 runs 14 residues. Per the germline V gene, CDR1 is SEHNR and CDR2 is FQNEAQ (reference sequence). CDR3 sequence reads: CASTMRAGDSPLHF. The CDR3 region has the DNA TGTGCCAGCACGATGCGGGCCGGGGATTCACCCCTCCACTTT.

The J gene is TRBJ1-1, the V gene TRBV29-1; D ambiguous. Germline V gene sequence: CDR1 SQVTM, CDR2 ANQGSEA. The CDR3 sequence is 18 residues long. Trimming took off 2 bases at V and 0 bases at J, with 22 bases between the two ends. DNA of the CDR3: TGCAGCGTTGAAACCCCCATGGAAGTACGGCCGGTGAACACTGAAGCTTTCTTT. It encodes CSVETPMEVRPVNTEAFF. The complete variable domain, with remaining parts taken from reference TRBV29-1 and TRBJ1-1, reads SAVISQKPSRDICQRGTSLTIQCQVDSQVTMMFWYRQQPGQSLTLIATANQGSEATYESGFVIDKFPISRPNLTFSTLTVSNMSPEDSSIYLCSVETPMEVRPVNTEAFFGQGTRLTVV.

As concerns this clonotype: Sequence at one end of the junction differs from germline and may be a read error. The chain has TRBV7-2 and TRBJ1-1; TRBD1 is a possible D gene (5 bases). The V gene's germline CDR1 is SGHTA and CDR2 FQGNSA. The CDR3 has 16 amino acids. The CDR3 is CVSSLAELGVGTEAFF. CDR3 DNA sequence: TGTGTCAGCAGCTTAGCCGAATTGGGGGTGGGCACTGAAGCTTTCTTT.

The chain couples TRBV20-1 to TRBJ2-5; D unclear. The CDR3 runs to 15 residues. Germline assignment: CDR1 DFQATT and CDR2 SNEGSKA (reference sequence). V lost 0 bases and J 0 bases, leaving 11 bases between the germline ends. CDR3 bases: TGCAGTGCTAGAGATGTGTCTTGGTACCAAGAGACCCAGTACTTC. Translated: CSARDVSWYQETQYF.